This T cell receptor beta chain was found in a study of OX40 agonist ivuxolimab in advanced cancers. In the study overall: A partial response was reached by three patients: one with hepatocellular carcinoma and two with cutaneous melanoma.

Concerning this clone itself: Its target is not known.

Sequencing used immunoSEQ multiplex PCR; TCRdb keeps in-frame clones, though not all of them. Here the sample spans tens of thousands of clones, around 83% being singletons. Trimming took off 11 bases at V and 0 bases at J, with 5 bases between the two ends. The germline gives CDR1 MNHEY, CDR2 SVGAGI. The CDR3 runs to 10 residues. Findings and limits, study-wide: It was also the case that some nonresponders had low normalized T-cell clonal expansion. Blood T cells, both CD4+ and CD8+, expanded clonally by week 6 at 0.1 to 3.0 mg/kg.

The gene calls are TRBV6-5 and TRBJ2-7, with D possibly being TRBD1 (5 bases). The sequence came from an adult with an advanced solid tumor such as melanoma, head and neck, liver or kidney cancer. The specimen comprised CD4+ or CD8+ T cells sorted from blood, sampled in a trial of the OX40 agonist ivuxolimab. CDR3 in DNA: TGTGCCGACAGCTCCTACGAGCAGTACTTC. It encodes CADSSYEQYF.